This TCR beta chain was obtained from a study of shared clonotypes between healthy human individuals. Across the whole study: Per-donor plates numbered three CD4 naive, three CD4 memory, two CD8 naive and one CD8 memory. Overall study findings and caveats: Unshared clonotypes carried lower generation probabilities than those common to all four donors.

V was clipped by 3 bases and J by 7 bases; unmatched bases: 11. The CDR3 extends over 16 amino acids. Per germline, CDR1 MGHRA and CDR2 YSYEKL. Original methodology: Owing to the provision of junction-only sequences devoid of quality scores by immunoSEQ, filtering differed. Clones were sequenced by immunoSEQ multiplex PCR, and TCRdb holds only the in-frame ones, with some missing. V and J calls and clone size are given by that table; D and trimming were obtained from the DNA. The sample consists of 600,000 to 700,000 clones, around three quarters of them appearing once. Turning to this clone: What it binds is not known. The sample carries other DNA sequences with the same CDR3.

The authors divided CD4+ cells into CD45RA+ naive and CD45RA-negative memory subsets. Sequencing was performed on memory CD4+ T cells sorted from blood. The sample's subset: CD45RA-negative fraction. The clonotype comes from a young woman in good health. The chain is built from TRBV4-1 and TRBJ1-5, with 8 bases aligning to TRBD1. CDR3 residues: CASSHPGTGLGQPQHF. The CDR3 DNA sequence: TGCGCCAGCAGCCACCCTGGGACAGGCCTAGGACAGCCCCAGCATTTT.